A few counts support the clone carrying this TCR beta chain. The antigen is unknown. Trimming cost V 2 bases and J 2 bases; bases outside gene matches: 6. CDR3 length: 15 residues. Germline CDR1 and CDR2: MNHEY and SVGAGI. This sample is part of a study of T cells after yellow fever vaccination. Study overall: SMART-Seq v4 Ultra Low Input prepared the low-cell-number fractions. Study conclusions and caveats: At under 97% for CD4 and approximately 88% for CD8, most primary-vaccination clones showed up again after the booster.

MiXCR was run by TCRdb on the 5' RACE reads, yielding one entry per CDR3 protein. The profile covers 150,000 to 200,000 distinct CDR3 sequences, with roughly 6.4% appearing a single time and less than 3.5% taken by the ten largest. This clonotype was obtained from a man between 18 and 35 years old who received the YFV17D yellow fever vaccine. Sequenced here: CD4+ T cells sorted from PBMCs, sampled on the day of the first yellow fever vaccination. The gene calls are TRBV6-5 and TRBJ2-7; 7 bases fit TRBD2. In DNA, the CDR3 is TGTGCCAGCAGTTACGAGCGGAGCGGGACCTACGAGCAGTACTTC. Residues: CASSYERSGTYEQYF.